The 9 T cell receptor beta chains listed next were all sequenced from one sample in a study of blood T cell repertoires in COVID-19. Generated by immunoSEQ multiplex PCR, the TCRdb table keeps only in-frame clones and is missing some. Seen here are some 190,000 clones, around 85% observed once, and the top ten hold approximately 6.9%. Sequences were obtained from peripheral blood. All receptors come from a man older than 75 with COVID-19, enrolled during active disease.

The table lists this clone with a count of one. The gene calls are TRBV9 and TRBJ1-4; no definite D call. CDR1 is SGDLS and CDR2 is YYNGEE in the germline V gene. The CDR3 sequence is 16 residues long. V lost 4 bases, J lost 1 base, and 14 bases lay in between. The CDR3, as DNA: TGTGCCAGCAGCCCCTGGGAGGGTCAAACTAATGAAAAACTGTTTTTT. As protein: CASSPWEGQTNEKLFF. The whole variable domain, filled in from reference TRBV9 and TRBJ1-4, reads DSGVTQTPKHLITATGQRVTLRCSPRSGDLSVYWYQQSLDQGLQFLIQYYNGEERAKGNILERFSAQQFPDLHSELNLSSLELGDSALYFCASSPWEGQTNEKLFFGSGTQLSVL.

The J gene is TRBJ2-6, the V gene TRBV29-1; D possibly corresponds to TRBD2 (6 bases). The CDR3 covers 15 residues. Germline CDR1 SQVTM, CDR2 ANQGSEA. Between the trimmed V and J ends, which lost 6 bases and 0 bases, there was a span of 12 bases. DNA for the CDR3: TGCAGCGTCCGCGGGGACCACTCTGGGGCCAACGTCCTGACTTTC. Its translation: CSVRGDHSGANVLTF.

The chain combines TRBV5-1 with TRBJ2-6, with D possibly being TRBD1 (5 bases). CDR1 SGHRS and CDR2 YFSETQ come from the germline V gene. Trimming cost V 2 bases and J 3 bases, with 12 bases left between them. The CDR3 totals 16 residues. The CDR3 protein is CASSFPGPGGANVLTF. The CDR3 nucleotides read TGCGCCAGCAGCTTCCCAGGGCCCGGTGGGGCCAACGTCCTGACTTTC.

The V and J genes are TRBV2 and TRBJ1-6; a weak D match, TRBD1 (5 bases). V gave up 1 base and J gave up 13 bases, with 11 bases separating them. The CDR3 consists of 13 residues. Looked up from germline, CDR1 is SNHLY and CDR2 is FYNNEI. The CDR3 reads CASSEGQLLPLHF. For the CDR3, the DNA is TGTGCCAGCAGTGAAGGACAGCTATTGCCCCTCCACTTT.

The CDR3, as DNA: TGTGCCAGCAGCTTAAAGGGGACAGGGGGCGCGAGCACAGATACGCAGTATTTT. Translation gives CASSLKGTGGASTDTQYF. The genes are TRBV7-3 and TRBJ2-3; 12 positions agree with TRBD1. The CDR3 totals 18 residues. CDR1 is SGHTA and CDR2 is FQGTGA in the germline V gene. The ends lost 1 base at V and 0 bases at J; junction bases unmatched: 5.

This chain uses TRBV18 with TRBJ2-2, with D possibly being TRBD1 (5 bases). The CDR3 runs to 13 residues. Germline loops: CDR1 KGHSH, CDR2 LQKENI. V was pared by 3 bases and J by 7 bases, with 9 bases between. For the CDR3, the DNA is TGTGCCAGCTCACCTCAGACAGACGGGGAGCTGTTTTTT. This codes for CASSPQTDGELFF.

V usage is TRBV2 and J usage is TRBJ2-7; 9 nucleotides match TRBD1. The ends lost 6 bases at V and 3 bases at J; junction bases unmatched: 0. CDR1 and CDR2 (germline): SNHLY, FYNNEI. The CDR3 covers 12 residues. In DNA form, the CDR3 reads TGTGCCAGCAGGGACAGGGGCTACGAGCAGTACTTC. Encoded protein: CASRDRGYEQYF.

V is TRBV19 and J is TRBJ1-6; no reliable D call. Between the trimmed V and J ends, which lost 6 bases and 3 bases, there was a span of 18 bases. Germline V gene lookup returns CDR1 LNHDA and CDR2 SQIVND (reference sequence). This CDR3 has 17 residues. The CDR3 DNA follows: TGTGCCAGTAGAATCGCGGAGAGTCCGGTCTATAATTCACCCCTCCACTTT. It yields the protein CASRIAESPVYNSPLHF.

This clone occurred many times. V and J are TRBV27 and TRBJ2-1; 7 bases align to TRBD2. V trimming: 5 bases; J trimming: 3 bases; junction bases outside the gene matches: 10. Germline CDR1 reads MNHEY; CDR2 reads SMNVEV (reference sequence). The CDR3 runs 16 residues. The chain's CDR3 is CASSPYSGALYNEQFF. The CDR3 nucleotides read TGTGCCAGCAGTCCGTACAGCGGGGCCCTCTACAATGAGCAGTTCTTC.